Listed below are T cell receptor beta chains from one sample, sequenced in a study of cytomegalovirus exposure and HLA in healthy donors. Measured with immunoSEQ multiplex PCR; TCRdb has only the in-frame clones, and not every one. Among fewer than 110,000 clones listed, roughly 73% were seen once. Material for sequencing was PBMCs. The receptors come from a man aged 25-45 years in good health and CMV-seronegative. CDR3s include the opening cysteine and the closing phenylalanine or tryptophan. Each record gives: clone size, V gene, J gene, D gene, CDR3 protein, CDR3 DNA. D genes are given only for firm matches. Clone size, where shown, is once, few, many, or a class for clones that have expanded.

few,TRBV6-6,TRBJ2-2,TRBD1,CASTRPGTGSTGELFF,TGTGCCAGCACTCGCCCTGGGACAGGGAGTACCGGGGAGCTGTTTTTT
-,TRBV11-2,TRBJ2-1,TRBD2,CASSLAGGSNEQFF,TGTGCCAGCAGCCTAGCGGGAGGATCCAATGAGCAGTTCTTC
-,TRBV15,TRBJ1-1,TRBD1,CATMFPPRTGQNTEAFF,TGTGCCACCATGTTCCCACCTCGGACAGGGCAGAACACTGAAGCTTTCTTT
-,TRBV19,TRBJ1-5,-,CASSIATLFGLYSNQPQHF,TGTGCCAGTAGTATAGCGACCCTCTTTGGGCTCTATAGCAATCAGCCCCAGCATTTT
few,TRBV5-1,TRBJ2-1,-,CASSFPGDEQFF,TGCGCCAGCAGCTTTCCGGGTGATGAGCAGTTCTTC
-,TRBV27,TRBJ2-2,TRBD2,CASSLLTSGRVSAGELFF,TGTGCCAGCAGTTTGTTGACTAGCGGGAGAGTATCGGCCGGGGAGCTGTTTTTT
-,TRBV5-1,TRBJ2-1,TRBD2,CASSLVGGGTNEQFF,TGCGCCAGCAGCTTGGTTGGGGGAGGGACCAATGAGCAGTTCTTC
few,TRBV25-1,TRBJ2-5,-,CASSRRSGETQYF,TGTGCCAGCAGTAGGCGGAGCGGGGAGACCCAGTACTTC
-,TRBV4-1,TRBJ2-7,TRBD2,CASSQDGGDSWTEQYF,TGCGCCAGCAGCCAAGATGGGGGGGATTCATGGACCGAGCAGTACTTC
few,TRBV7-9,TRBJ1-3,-,CATDSESSGNTIYF,TGTGCCACGGACAGTGAGAGCTCTGGAAACACCATATATTTT
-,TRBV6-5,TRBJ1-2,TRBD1,CASSGTGPHGYTF,TGTGCCAGCAGCGGGACAGGTCCTCATGGCTACACCTTC
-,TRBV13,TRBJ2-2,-,CASSLWGGPTGELFF,TGTGCCAGCAGCTTGTGGGGGGGCCCCACCGGGGAGCTGTTTTTT
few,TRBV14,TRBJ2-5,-,CASSPFSLRSPQETQYF,TGTGCCAGCAGCCCTTTTTCATTGCGGAGCCCTCAAGAGACCCAGTACTTC
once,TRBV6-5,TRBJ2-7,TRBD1,CASSYSGTGLHLEQYF,TGTGCCAGCAGTTACTCCGGGACAGGGCTCCATCTCGAGCAGTACTTC
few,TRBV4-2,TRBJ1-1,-,CASSQDTLMAGEAFF,TGTGCCAGCAGCCAAGATACCCTAATGGCAGGCGAAGCTTTCTTT
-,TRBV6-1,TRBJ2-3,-,CASGGGSPTDTQYF,TGTGCCAGCGGGGGGGGCTCCCCCACAGATACGCAGTATTTT
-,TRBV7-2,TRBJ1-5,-,CASSSGLRGSQPQHF,TGTGCCAGCAGCTCCGGCCTCAGGGGTTCACAGCCCCAGCATTTT
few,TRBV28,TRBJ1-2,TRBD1,CASSSRDSLYYGYTF,TGTGCCAGCAGTTCCCGGGACAGCTTATACTATGGCTACACCTTC
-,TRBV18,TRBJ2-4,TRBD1,CASSPTRDREKNIQYF,TGTGCCAGCTCACCTACCCGGGACAGGGAGAAAAACATTCAGTACTTC
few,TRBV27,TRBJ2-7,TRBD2,CASSPPPSGSYEQYF,TGTGCCAGCAGTCCCCCCCCTAGCGGGTCCTACGAGCAGTACTTC
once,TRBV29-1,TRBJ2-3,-,CSVVPTADTQYF,TGCAGCGTTGTCCCGACAGCCGATACGCAGTATTTT
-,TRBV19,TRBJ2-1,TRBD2,CASSIGLAGGWDEQFF,TGTGCCAGTAGTATAGGGCTAGCGGGGGGGTGGGATGAGCAGTTCTTC
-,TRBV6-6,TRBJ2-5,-,CASSYSDWEETQYF,TGTGCCAGCAGTTACTCGGACTGGGAAGAGACCCAGTACTTC
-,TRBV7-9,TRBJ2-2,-,CASSLGQGNTGELFF,TGTGCCAGCAGCTTAGGCCAGGGAAACACCGGGGAGCTGTTTTTT
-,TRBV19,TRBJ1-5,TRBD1,CASSMLSGQGNQPQHF,TGTGCCAGTAGTATGCTATCGGGACAGGGCAATCAGCCCCAGCATTTT
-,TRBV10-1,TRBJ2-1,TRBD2,CASSDDLSGTSGSDEQFF,TGCGCCAGCAGTGATGACCTTTCCGGGACTAGCGGGAGCGATGAGCAGTTCTTC
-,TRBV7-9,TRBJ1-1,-,CANQENTEAFF,TGTGCGAACCAGGAGAACACTGAAGCTTTCTTT
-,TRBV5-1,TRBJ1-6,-,CASSLMGTSGSPLHF,TGCGCCAGCAGCTTGATGGGGACTTCGGGTTCACCCCTCCACTTT
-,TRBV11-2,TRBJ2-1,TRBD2,CASSFGLAGFDEQFF,TGTGCCAGCAGCTTCGGACTAGCGGGGTTTGATGAGCAGTTCTTC
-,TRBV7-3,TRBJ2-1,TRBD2,CASSLERGGNEQFF,TGTGCCAGCAGCTTAGAGCGGGGGGGCAATGAGCAGTTCTTC
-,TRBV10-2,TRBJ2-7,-,CASSESTRGYEQYF,TGCGCCAGCAGTGAGTCGACTCGAGGGTACGAGCAGTACTTC
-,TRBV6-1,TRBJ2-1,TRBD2,CASSWTSGVYNEQFF,TGTGCCAGCAGCTGGACTAGCGGGGTATACAATGAGCAGTTCTTC
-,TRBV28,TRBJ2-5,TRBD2,CASRAGTRVLETQYF,TGTGCCAGCAGGGCCGGGACTAGAGTGTTGGAGACCCAGTACTTC
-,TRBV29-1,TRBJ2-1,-,CSVEGGLAQFF,TGCAGCGTTGAAGGGGGACTCGCCCAGTTCTTC
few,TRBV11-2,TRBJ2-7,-,CASSLAGQGYEQYF,TGTGCCAGCAGCTTGGCAGGGCAAGGATACGAGCAGTACTTC
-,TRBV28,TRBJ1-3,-,CASEASGNTIYF,TGTGCCAGTGAGGCCTCTGGAAACACCATATATTTT
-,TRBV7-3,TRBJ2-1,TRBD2,CASSRSGTSVNEQFF,TGTGCCAGCAGCCGAAGTGGGACTAGTGTCAATGAGCAGTTCTTC
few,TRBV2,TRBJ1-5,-,CASARSAGNSNQPQHF,TGTGCCAGCGCAAGAAGTGCGGGAAATAGCAATCAGCCCCAGCATTTT
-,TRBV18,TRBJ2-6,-,CASSPQYSGANVLTF,TGTGCCAGCTCACCTCAGTACTCTGGGGCCAACGTCCTGACTTTC
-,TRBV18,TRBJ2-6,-,CASSEGSGANVLTF,TGTGCCAGCTCAGAGGGCTCTGGGGCCAACGTCCTGACTTTC
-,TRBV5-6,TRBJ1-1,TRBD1,CASSFNRGGSFF,TGTGCCAGCAGCTTTAACAGGGGAGGAAGTTTCTTT
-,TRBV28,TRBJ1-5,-,CASSLIGGGNQPQHF,TGTGCCAGCAGTTTAATTGGGGGCGGGAATCAGCCCCAGCATTTT
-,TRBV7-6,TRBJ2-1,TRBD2,CASSQVLAGGINEQFF,TGTGCCAGCAGCCAAGTACTAGCGGGAGGGATTAATGAGCAGTTCTTC
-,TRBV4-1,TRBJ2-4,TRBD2,CASSQGLAGGIAKNIQYF,TGCGCCAGCAGCCAGGGACTAGCGGGGGGGATAGCCAAAAACATTCAGTACTTC
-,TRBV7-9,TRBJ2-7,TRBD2,CASSLEAGRPSYEQYF,TGTGCCAGCAGCTTAGAAGCCGGGAGGCCCTCCTACGAGCAGTACTTC
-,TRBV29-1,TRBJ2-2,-,CSVSQGLSTGELFF,TGCAGCGTGTCACAGGGTTTATCCACCGGGGAGCTGTTTTTT
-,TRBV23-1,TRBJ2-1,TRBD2,CASSPPQLTSSSYNEQFF,TGCGCCAGCAGTCCCCCACAACTGACTAGCTCATCTTACAATGAGCAGTTCTTC